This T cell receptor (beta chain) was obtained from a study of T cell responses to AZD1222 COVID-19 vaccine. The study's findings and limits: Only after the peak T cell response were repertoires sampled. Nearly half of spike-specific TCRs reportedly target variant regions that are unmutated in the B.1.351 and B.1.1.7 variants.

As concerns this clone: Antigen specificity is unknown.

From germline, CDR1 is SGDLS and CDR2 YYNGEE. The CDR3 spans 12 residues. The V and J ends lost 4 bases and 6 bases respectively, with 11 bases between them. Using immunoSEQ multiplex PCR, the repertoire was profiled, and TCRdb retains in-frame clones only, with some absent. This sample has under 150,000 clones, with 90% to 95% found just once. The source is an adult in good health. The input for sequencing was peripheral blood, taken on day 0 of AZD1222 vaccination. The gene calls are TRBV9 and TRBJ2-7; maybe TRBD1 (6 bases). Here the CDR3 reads CASSTQGSEQYF. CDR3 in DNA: TGTGCCAGCAGCACCCAGGGGTCCGAGCAGTACTTC.